This section outlines one T cell receptor (beta chain) sequence together with its context. Its antigen is currently unknown. Germline values: CDR1 SQVTM, CDR2 ANQGSEA. V shed 6 bases and J shed 3 bases, with 14 bases lying between them. This CDR3 has 14 residues. The sample belongs to a study of CD8+ T cells in alopecia areata. Noted treatment: oral pan-JAK inhibitor, 5-10 mg twice daily. Study outcomes and limitations: Sequence data from scalp samples additionally include resident alphabeta T cells of normal skin.

Sequencing used cDNA as its template, made by extracting RNA and reverse transcribing it. TCRdb's table, derived via immunoSEQ multiplex PCR, lists solely in-frame clones and lacks some. Of some 170,000 clones listed, around 58% are singletons. The chain is built from TRBV29-1 and TRBJ1-4; D perhaps matches TRBD1 (6 bases). The receptor was isolated from a human donor with alopecia areata. The material sequenced was CD4+ T cells sorted from blood, taken at approximately week 60, from a patient treated with tofacitinib. The CDR3 protein is CSVRLQGSNEKLFF. The CDR3 nucleotides read TGCAGCGTGAGACTACAGGGTTCTAATGAAAAACTGTTTTTT.